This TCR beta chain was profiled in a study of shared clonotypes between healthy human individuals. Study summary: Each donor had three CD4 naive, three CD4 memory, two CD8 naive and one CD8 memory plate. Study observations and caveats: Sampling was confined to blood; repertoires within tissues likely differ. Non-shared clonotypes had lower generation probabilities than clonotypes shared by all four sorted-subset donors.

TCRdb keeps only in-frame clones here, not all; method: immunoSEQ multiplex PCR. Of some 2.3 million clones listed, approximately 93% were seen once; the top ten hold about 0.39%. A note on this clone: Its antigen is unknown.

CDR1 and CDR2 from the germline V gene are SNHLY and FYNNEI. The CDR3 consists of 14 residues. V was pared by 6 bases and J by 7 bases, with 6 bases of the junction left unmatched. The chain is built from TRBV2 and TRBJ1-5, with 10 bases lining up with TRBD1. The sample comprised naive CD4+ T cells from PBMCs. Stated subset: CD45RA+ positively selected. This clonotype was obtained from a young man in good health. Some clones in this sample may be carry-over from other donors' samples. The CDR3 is CASRARQGAQPQHF. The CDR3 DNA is TGTGCCAGCAGGGCTAGACAGGGGGCCCAGCCCCAGCATTTT.